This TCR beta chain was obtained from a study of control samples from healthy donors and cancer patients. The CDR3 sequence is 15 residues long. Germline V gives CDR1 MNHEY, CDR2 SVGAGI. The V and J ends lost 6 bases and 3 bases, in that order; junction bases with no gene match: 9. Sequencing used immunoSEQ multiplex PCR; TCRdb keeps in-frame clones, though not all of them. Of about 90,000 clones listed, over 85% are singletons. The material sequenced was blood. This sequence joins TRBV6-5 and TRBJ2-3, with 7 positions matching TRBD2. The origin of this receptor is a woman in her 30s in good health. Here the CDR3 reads CASRPRGGGTDTQYF. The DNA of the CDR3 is TGTGCCAGCAGGCCCCGAGGCGGGGGAACAGATACGCAGTATTTT.